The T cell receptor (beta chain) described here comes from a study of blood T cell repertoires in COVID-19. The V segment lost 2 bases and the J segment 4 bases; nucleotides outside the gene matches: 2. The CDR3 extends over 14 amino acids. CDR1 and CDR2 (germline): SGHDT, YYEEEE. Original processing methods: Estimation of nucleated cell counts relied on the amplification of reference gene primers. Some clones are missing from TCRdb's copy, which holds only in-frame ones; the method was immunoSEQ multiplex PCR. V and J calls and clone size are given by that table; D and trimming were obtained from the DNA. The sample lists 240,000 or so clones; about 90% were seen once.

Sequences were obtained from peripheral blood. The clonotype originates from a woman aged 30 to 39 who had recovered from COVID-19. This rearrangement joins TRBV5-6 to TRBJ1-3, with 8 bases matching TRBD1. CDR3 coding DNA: TGTGCCAGCAGCTTAACAGGGGGAGGAAACACCATATATTTT. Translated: CASSLTGGGNTIYF.